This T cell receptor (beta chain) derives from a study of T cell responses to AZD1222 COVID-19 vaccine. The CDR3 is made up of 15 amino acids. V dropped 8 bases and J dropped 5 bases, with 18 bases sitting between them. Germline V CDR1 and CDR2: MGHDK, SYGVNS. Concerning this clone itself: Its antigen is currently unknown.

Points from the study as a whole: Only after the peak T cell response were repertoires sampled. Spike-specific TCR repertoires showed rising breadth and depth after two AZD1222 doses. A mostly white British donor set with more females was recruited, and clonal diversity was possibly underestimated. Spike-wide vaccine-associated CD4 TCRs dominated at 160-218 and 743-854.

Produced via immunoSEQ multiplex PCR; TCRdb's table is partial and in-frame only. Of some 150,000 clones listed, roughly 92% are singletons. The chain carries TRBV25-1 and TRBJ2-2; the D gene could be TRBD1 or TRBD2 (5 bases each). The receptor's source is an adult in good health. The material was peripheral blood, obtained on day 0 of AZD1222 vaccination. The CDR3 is CASRAGTQRTGELFF. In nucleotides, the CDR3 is TGTGCCAGCCGAGCTGGGACCCAGCGGACCGGGGAGCTGTTTTTT.